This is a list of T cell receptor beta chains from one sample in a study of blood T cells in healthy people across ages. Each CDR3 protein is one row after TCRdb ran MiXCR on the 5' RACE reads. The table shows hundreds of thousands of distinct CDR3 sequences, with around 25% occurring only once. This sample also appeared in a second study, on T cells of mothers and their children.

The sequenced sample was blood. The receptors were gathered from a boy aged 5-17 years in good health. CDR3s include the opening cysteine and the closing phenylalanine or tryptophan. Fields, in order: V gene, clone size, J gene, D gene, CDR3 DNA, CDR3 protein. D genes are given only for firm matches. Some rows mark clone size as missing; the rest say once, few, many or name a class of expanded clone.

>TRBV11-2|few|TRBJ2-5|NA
TGTGCCAGCAGCGGCCCAGATCCAGGACAAGAGACCCAGTACTTC
CASSGPDPGQETQYF
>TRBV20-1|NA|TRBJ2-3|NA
TGCAGTGCTAGAGATTACACGCAGAGCACAGATACGCAGTATTTT
CSARDYTQSTDTQYF
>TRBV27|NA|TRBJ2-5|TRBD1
TGTGCCAGCAGTTCCCGACAGGGTTTACAGACCCAGTACTTC
CASSSRQGLQTQYF
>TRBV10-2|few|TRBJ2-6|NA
TGCGCCAGCAGTGAACGGGTCCTCCCTGGGGCCAACGTCCTGACTTTC
CASSERVLPGANVLTF
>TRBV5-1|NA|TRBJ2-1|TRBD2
TGCGCCAGCAGCTTTCTAGCGGGAGATTCCCCCTACAATGAGCAGTTCTTC
CASSFLAGDSPYNEQFF
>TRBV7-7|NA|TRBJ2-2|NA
TGTGCTAGCAGCTCAGACTGGGGGGCGCCCGGGGAGCTGTTTTTT
CASSSDWGAPGELFF
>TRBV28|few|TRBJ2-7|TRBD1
TGTGCCAGCAGTCCGCGACAGGGTCTCTCCTACGAGCAGTACTTC
CASSPRQGLSYEQYF
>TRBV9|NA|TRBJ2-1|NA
TGTGCCAGCAGCGGATCGGGACGGCCCTCCTACAATGAGCAGTTCTTC
CASSGSGRPSYNEQFF
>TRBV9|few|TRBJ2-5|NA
TGTGCCAGCAGCGCAAGGTGGGATCAAGAGACCCAGTACTTC
CASSARWDQETQYF
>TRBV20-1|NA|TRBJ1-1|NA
TGCAGTGCTAGTGGGTTATTGAACACTGAAGCTTTCTTT
CSASGLLNTEAFF
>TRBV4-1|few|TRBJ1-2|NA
TGCGCCAGCAGCCAAGAGGGCAGGCTCAGGGGCTACACCTTC
CASSQEGRLRGYTF
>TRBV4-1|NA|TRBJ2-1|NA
TGCGCCAGCAGCCAAGGGCGGGACACCCTCAATGAGCAGTTCTTC
CASSQGRDTLNEQFF
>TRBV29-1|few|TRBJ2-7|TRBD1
TGCAGCGTTGCACAGGGGGCGGAGGAGCAGTACTTC
CSVAQGAEEQYF
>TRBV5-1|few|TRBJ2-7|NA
TGCGCCAGTACAGGGATCGGGGATAGCGAGCAGTACTTC
CASTGIGDSEQYF
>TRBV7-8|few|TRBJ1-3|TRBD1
TGTGCCAGCAGCTTCGGACCAGGGGGCTCTGGAAACACCATATATTTT
CASSFGPGGSGNTIYF
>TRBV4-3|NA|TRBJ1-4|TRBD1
TGCGCCAGCAGCCAATACCCGGGACAGAGGAATGAAAAACTGTTTTTT
CASSQYPGQRNEKLFF
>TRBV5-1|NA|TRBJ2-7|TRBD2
TGCGCCAGCAGCCCAGGTCAGGTGGCGGGAGCTCTGTACGAGCAGTACTTC
CASSPGQVAGALYEQYF
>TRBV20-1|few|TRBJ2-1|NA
TGCAGTGCCGAAACTGCGGGGTCCTACAATGAGCAGTTCTTC
CSAETAGSYNEQFF